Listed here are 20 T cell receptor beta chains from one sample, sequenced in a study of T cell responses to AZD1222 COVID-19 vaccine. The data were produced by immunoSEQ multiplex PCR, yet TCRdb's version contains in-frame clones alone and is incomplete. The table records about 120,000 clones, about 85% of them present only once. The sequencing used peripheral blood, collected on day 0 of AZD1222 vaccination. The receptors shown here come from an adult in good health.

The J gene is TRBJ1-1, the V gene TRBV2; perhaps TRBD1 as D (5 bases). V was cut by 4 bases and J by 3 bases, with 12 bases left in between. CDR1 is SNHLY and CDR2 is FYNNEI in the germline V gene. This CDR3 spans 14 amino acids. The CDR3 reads CASSVRADHTEAFF. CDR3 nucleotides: TGTGCCAGCAGTGTCAGGGCGGACCACACTGAAGCTTTCTTT.

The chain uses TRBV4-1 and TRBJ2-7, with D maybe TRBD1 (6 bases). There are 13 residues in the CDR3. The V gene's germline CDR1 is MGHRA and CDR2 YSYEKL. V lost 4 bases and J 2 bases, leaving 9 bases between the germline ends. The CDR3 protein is CASSLGQPYEQYF. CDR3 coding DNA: TGCGCCAGCAGCCTTGGACAGCCCTACGAGCAGTACTTC.

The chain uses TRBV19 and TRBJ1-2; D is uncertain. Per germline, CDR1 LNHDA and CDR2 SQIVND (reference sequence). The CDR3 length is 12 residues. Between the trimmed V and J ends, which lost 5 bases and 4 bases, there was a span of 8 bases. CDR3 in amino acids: CASSPQFYGYTF. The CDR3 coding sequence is TGTGCCAGTAGTCCGCAGTTCTATGGCTACACCTTC.

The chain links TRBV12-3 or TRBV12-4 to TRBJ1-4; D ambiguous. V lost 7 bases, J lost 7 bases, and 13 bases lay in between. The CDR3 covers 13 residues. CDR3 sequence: CASTPLVGEKLFF. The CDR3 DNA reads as TGTGCCAGCACCCCGCTGGTAGGTGAAAAACTGTTTTTT.

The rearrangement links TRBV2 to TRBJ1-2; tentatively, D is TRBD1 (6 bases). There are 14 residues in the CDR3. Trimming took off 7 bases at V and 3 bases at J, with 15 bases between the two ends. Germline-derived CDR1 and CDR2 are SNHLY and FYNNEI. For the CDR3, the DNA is TGTGCCAGCAAACAGGGCAGTACTTACTATGGCTACACCTTC. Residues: CASKQGSTYYGYTF.

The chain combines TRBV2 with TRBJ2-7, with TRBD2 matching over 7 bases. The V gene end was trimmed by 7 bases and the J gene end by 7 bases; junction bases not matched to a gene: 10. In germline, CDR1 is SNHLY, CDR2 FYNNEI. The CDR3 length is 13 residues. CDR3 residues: CASTWERGREQYF. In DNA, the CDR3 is TGTGCCAGCACCTGGGAGCGGGGAAGGGAGCAGTACTTC.

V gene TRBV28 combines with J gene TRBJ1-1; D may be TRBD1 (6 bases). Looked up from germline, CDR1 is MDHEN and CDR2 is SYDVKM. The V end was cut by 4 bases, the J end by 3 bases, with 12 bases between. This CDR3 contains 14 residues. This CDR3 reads CASSSLSGDTEAFF. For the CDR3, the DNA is TGTGCCAGCAGTTCTCTCTCAGGGGACACTGAAGCTTTCTTT.

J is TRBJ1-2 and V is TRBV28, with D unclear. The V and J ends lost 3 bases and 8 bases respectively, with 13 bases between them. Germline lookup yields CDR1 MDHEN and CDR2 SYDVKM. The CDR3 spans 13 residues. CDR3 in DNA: TGTGCCAGCAGTTTGGTGGGTGTAGGAGGCTACACCTTC. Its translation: CASSLVGVGGYTF.

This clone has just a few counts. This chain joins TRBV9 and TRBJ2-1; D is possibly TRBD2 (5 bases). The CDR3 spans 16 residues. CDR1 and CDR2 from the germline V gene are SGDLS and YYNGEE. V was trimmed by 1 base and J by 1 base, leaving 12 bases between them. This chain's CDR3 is CASSVTASPSYNEQFF. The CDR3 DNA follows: TGTGCCAGCAGCGTAACGGCTAGCCCATCCTACAATGAGCAGTTCTTC.

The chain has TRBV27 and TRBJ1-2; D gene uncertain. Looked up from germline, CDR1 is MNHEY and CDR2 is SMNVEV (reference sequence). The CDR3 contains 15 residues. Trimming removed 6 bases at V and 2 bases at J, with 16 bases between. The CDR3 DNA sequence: TGTGCCAGCAGCCTGATGAGGACGGGGAACTATGGCTACACCTTC. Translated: CASSLMRTGNYGYTF.

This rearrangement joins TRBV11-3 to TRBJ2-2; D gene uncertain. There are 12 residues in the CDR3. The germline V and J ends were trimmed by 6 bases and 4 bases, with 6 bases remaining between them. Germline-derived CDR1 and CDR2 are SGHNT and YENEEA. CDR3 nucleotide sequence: TGTGCCAGCAGTGAACTCACCGGGGAGCTGTTTTTT. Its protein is CASSELTGELFF.

CDR3 sequence reads: CASSQEGKRAFF. In DNA, the CDR3 is TGTGCCAGCAGCCAAGAAGGGAAACGAGCTTTCTTT. The rearrangement uses TRBV3-1 (or the pseudogene TRBV3-2) and TRBJ1-1; no definite D call. CDR1 is LGHDT and CDR2 is YNNKEL in the germline V gene (reference sequence). Trimming left V 0 bases short and J 10 bases short, with 9 bases between. CDR3 size: 12 residues.

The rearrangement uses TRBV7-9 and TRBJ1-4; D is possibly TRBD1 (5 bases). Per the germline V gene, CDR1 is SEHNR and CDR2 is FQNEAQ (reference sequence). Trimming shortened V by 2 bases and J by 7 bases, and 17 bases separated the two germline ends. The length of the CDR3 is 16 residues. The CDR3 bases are TGTGCCAGCAGCTTATACCTGGGGGGTCGATCTGAAAAACTGTTTTTT. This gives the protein CASSLYLGGRSEKLFF.

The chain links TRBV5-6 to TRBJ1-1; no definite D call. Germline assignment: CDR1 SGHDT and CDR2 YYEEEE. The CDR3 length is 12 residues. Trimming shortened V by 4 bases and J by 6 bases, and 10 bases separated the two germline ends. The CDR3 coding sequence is TGTGCCAGCAGCATCGGGGTTTCTGAAGCTTTCTTT. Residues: CASSIGVSEAFF.

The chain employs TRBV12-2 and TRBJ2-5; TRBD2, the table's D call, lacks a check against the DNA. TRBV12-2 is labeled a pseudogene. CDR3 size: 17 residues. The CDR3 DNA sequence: TGTGCAAGTCGCTCACGGGCCCCGCGGAGGCTCCAAGAGACCCAGTACTTC. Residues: CASRSRAPRRLQETQYF.

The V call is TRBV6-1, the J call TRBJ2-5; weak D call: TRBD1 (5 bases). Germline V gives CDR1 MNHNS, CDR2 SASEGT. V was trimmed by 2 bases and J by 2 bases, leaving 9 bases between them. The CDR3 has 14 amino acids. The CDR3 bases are TGTGCCAGCAGTGAAACAGGCCTTCAAGAGACCCAGTACTTC. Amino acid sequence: CASSETGLQETQYF.

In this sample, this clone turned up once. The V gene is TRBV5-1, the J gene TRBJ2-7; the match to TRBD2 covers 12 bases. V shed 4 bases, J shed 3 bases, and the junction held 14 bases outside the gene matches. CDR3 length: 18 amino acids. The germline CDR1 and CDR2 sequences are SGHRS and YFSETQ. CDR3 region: CASSLGLAGLPGHYEQYF. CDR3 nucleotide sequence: TGCGCCAGCAGCCTTGGACTAGCGGGATTACCGGGGCACTACGAGCAGTACTTC. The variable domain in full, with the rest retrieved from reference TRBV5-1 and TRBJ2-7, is KAGVTQTPRYLIKTRGQQVTLSCSPISGHRSVSWYQQTPGQGLQFLFEYFSETQRNKGNFPGRFSGRQFSNSRSEMNVSTLELGDSALYLCASSLGLAGLPGHYEQYFGPGTRLTVT.

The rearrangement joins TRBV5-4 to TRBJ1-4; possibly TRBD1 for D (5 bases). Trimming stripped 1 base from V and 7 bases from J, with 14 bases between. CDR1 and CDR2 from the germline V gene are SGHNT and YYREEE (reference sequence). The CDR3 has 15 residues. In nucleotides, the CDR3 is TGTGCCAGCAGCTTGAGGGGAACGATAGGTGAAAAACTGTTTTTT. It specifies CASSLRGTIGEKLFF.

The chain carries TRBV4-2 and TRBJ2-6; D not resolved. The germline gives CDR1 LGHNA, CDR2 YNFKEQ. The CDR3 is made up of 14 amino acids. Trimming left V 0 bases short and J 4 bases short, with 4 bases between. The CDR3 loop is CASSQDGGANVLTF. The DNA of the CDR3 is TGTGCCAGCAGCCAAGATGGAGGGGCCAACGTCCTGACTTTC.

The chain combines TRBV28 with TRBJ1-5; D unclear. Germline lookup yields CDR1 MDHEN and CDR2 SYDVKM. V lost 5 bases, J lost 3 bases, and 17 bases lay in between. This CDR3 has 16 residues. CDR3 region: CASSPTQGGYNQPQHF. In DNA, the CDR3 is TGTGCCAGCAGTCCGACACAAGGAGGATACAATCAGCCCCAGCATTTT.